Listed here are 22 T cell receptor beta chains from one sample, sequenced in a study of T cells in Graves' hyperthyroidism and ophthalmopathy. Amplified TCR beta CDR3 regions came from RNA transcripts. RT-PCR in the first round (using the HTBI primer set) targeted the TCR CDR3. MiXCR was run by TCRdb on the multiplex PCR reads, yielding one entry per CDR3 protein. This table has approximately 600,000 distinct CDR3 sequences, less than 25% appearing once. The sequenced sample consisted of blood. The receptor source for this set is a young man with Graves' ophthalmopathy.

The CDR3 DNA reads as TGTGCCAGCACTAAGGACAGCTCCTCTGGGGCCAACGTCCTGACTTTC. It is translated as CASTKDSSSGANVLTF. V and J are TRBV6-1 and TRBJ2-6; tentative D call: TRBD1 (6 bases). Between the trimmed V and J ends, which lost 7 bases and 0 bases, there was a span of 13 bases. CDR1 is MNHNS, CDR2 SASEGT, per germline. The CDR3 is made up of 16 amino acids.

This chain joins TRBV28 and TRBJ2-1; TRBD2 agrees at 9 bases. With 7 bases clipped from V and 0 bases from J, the junction kept 7 bases outside the gene matches. The germline V gene has CDR1 MDHEN and CDR2 SYDVKM. The CDR3 consists of 16 residues. The CDR3 bases are TGTGCCAGCAAGGCTAGCGGGACTAGCTCCTACAATGAGCAGTTCTTC. This encodes CASKASGTSSYNEQFF. Together with reference TRBV28 and TRBJ2-1, the CDR3 gives the full variable domain: DVKVTQSSRYLVKRTGEKVFLECVQDMDHENMFWYRQDPGLGLRLIYFSYDVKMKEKGDIPEGYSVSREKKERFSLILESASTNQTSMYLCASKASGTSSYNEQFFGPGTRLTVL.

The chain carries TRBV3-1 and TRBJ2-1; weak D call: TRBD2 (5 bases). Trimming cost V 2 bases and J 13 bases, with 15 bases left between them. The CDR3 has 13 residues. Germline CDR1 reads LGHDT; CDR2 reads YNNKEL (reference sequence). CDR3 DNA: TGTGCCAGCAGCCAAAAGTCCAGCGGACTCCAGTTCTTC. Amino acids: CASSQKSSGLQFF.

This clonotype appeared a few times. The V and J genes are TRBV6-1 and TRBJ2-5; the match to TRBD2 covers 9 bases. V shed 4 bases, J shed 1 base, and the junction held 7 bases outside the gene matches. CDR1 is MNHNS, CDR2 SASEGT, per germline. The CDR3 covers 16 residues. DNA of the CDR3: TGTGCCAGCAGTGTAGGGCTAGCGGGGACCCAAGAGACCCAGTACTTC. Amino acid sequence: CASSVGLAGTQETQYF.

The rearrangement links TRBV9 to TRBJ2-2, with 8 bases aligning to TRBD2. The CDR3 is made up of 15 amino acids. After removal of 0 bases from V and 7 bases from J, the junction contained 5 bases not matched to a gene. Germline CDR1 is SGDLS and CDR2 is YYNGEE. The CDR3 loop is CASSVAGRAGGELFF. The CDR3 DNA sequence: TGTGCCAGCAGCGTAGCCGGGAGGGCCGGCGGGGAGCTGTTTTTT.

This clonotype has ten or more counts. The rearrangement links TRBV3-1 to TRBJ2-3, with 7 nucleotides matching TRBD1. The trim removed 4 bases at V and 5 bases at J, leaving 12 bases unmatched. In germline, CDR1 is LGHDT, CDR2 YNNKEL (reference sequence). CDR3 length: 16 residues. The CDR3 loop is CASSLRERGRLDTQYF. For the CDR3, the DNA is TGTGCCAGCAGCCTGAGGGAGAGGGGGCGTTTAGATACGCAGTATTTT.

The J gene is TRBJ2-1, the V gene TRBV14, with 8 bases fitting TRBD2. The CDR3 has 17 residues. Germline V gene data show CDR1 as SGHDN and CDR2 as FVKESK. V shed 4 bases, J shed 7 bases, and the junction held 15 bases outside the gene matches. CDR3 DNA: TGTGCCAGCAGCCGCCCTCTTCCAGCGGGAGTTCATAATGAGCAGTTCTTC. It yields the protein CASSRPLPAGVHNEQFF.

This clonotype has just a few counts. The gene calls are TRBV6-1 and TRBJ1-2, with 10 nucleotides matching TRBD1. With 0 bases clipped from V and 3 bases from J, the junction kept 1 base outside the gene matches. The germline V gene has CDR1 MNHNS and CDR2 SASEGT. There are 15 residues in the CDR3. Written as DNA, the CDR3 is TGTGCCAGCAGTGAAGCCGGGACAGGGGACTATGGCTACACCTTC. It is translated as CASSEAGTGDYGYTF.

This clonotype was seen repeatedly, ten times or more. The rearrangement links TRBV6-1 to TRBJ2-7; D possibly corresponds to TRBD2 (6 bases). The CDR3 totals 14 residues. The germline V and J ends were trimmed by 6 bases and 2 bases, with 14 bases remaining between them. The germline CDR1 and CDR2 sequences are MNHNS and SASEGT. The chain's CDR3 is CASRQIAETYEQYF. The CDR3 DNA sequence: TGTGCCAGCAGACAAATAGCGGAGACCTACGAGCAGTACTTC.

This clonotype was observed a handful of times. The chain's CDR3 is CSTRRSQETQYF. The CDR3 DNA reads TGCAGCACCAGACGGAGCCAAGAGACCCAGTACTTC. This chain connects TRBV29-1 to TRBJ2-5; D gene ambiguous. Germline V gene sequence: CDR1 SQVTM, CDR2 ANQGSEA. The CDR3 has 12 amino acids. Trimming took off 8 bases at V and 1 base at J, with 11 bases between the two ends.

The gene calls are TRBV2 and TRBJ1-3, with 11 nucleotides matching TRBD1. This CDR3 spans 16 amino acids. The V and J ends lost 6 bases and 1 base, in that order; junction bases with no gene match: 5. Germline-derived CDR1 and CDR2 are SNHLY and FYNNEI. CDR3 in DNA: TGTGCCAGCAGGCGGACAGGGGGCAATTCTGGAAACACCATATATTTT. It specifies CASRRTGGNSGNTIYF. The variable domain in full, with the rest retrieved from reference TRBV2 and TRBJ1-3, is EPEVTQTPSHQVTQMGQEVILRCVPISNHLYFYWYRQILGQKVEFLVSFYNNEISEKSEIFDDQFSVERPDGSNFTLKIRSTKLEDSAMYFCASRRTGGNSGNTIYFGEGSWLTVV.

The sample holds many counts of this clonotype. The genes are TRBV7-8 and TRBJ2-7, with D perhaps matching TRBD1 (6 bases). CDR3 length equals 16 residues. CDR1 is SGHVS and CDR2 is FQNEAQ in the germline V gene. Trimming shortened V by 5 bases and J by 2 bases, and 19 bases separated the two germline ends. CDR3 region: CASSRHRDTNTYEQYF. The CDR3 DNA reads TGTGCCAGCAGCCGTCACCGGGACACTAACACCTACGAGCAGTACTTC.

In this sample, this clonotype turned up many times. The V call is TRBV12-3 or TRBV12-4, the J call TRBJ2-7; TRBD1 is a possible D gene (5 bases). The ends were cut back, 1 base at V and 5 bases at J, with 18 bases in the middle. The CDR3 extends over 16 amino acids. CDR3 nucleotides: TGTGCCAGCAGTTTAGGCCAGCCCCAGGGAATCCACGAGCAGTACTTC. Translating it yields CASSLGQPQGIHEQYF.

The chain combines TRBV6-1 with TRBJ2-7, with a tentative D call TRBD2 (5 bases). V lost 5 bases, J lost 3 bases, and 11 bases lay in between. The CDR3 runs 13 residues. Germline lookup yields CDR1 MNHNS and CDR2 SASEGT. The CDR3 loop reads CASSTGGRYEQYF. The CDR3 region has the DNA TGTGCCAGCAGTACCGGCGGGCGCTACGAGCAGTACTTC.

The V call is TRBV7-9, the J call TRBJ2-1; no clear D gene. The germline CDR1 and CDR2 sequences are SEHNR and FQNEAQ (reference sequence). V lost 1 base and J 12 bases, leaving 13 bases between the germline ends. This CDR3 has 13 residues. This CDR3 is CASSLEGLGTQFF. The CDR3 DNA is TGTGCCAGCAGCTTAGAAGGTCTGGGTACGCAGTTCTTC. Combining the CDR3 with reference TRBV7-9 and TRBJ2-1 gives the whole variable domain DTGVSQNPRHKITKRGQNVTFRCDPISEHNRLYWYRQTLGQGPEFLTYFQNEAQLEKSRLLSDRFSAERPKGSFSTLEIQRTEQGDSAMYLCASSLEGLGTQFFGPGTRLTVL.

This clonotype was seen repeatedly, ten times or more. The chain employs TRBV3-1 and TRBJ2-2, with D uncertain. Germline V lookup: CDR1 LGHDT, CDR2 YNNKEL (reference sequence). The CDR3 totals 15 residues. Trimming took 2 bases from V and 1 from J, leaving 8 bases between them. CDR3 loop: CASSQHDKNTGELFF. In DNA form, the CDR3 reads TGTGCCAGCAGCCAACACGACAAGAACACCGGGGAGCTGTTTTTT.

The rearrangement uses TRBV3-1 and TRBJ1-3, with D maybe TRBD1 (6 bases). The V end was cut by 4 bases, the J end by 2 bases, with 9 bases between. The germline V gene encodes CDR1 LGHDT and CDR2 YNNKEL (reference sequence). CDR3 length: 14 amino acids. The CDR3 bases are TGTGCCAGCAGCCCGGACAGCGCTGGAAACACCATATATTTT. This translates into CASSPDSAGNTIYF.

The chain is built from TRBV19 and TRBJ1-5; D is perhaps TRBD1 (5 bases). Trimming stripped 3 bases from V and 0 bases from J, with 12 bases between. The CDR3 runs to 16 residues. Germline-derived CDR1 and CDR2 are LNHDA and SQIVND (reference sequence). The CDR3 DNA follows: TGTGCCAGTAGTATTTGGGGGAGAGATAGCAATCAGCCCCAGCATTTT. This translates into CASSIWGRDSNQPQHF. The entire variable domain, with the rest obtained from reference TRBV19 and TRBJ1-5, is as follows: DGGITQSPKYLFRKEGQNVTLSCEQNLNHDAMYWYRQDPGQGLRLIYYSQIVNDFQKGDIAEGYSVSREKKESFPLTVTSAQKNPTAFYLCASSIWGRDSNQPQHFGDGTRLSIL.

There are many counts of this clonotype. V usage is TRBV2 and J usage is TRBJ1-6, with 8 bases aligning to TRBD1. V was pared by 8 bases and J by 4 bases, with 4 bases of the junction left unmatched. The CDR3 spans 14 residues. Germline assignment: CDR1 SNHLY and CDR2 FYNNEI. Here the CDR3 reads CASWTGNYNSPLHF. The DNA of the CDR3 is TGTGCCAGCTGGACAGGGAATTATAATTCACCCCTCCACTTT.

This clonotype showed up just a few times. The V gene is TRBV25-1, the J gene TRBJ2-1; D remains unclear. The CDR3 contains 14 residues. Germline V lookup: CDR1 MGHDK, CDR2 SYGVNS. V shed 1 base and J shed 8 bases, with 12 bases lying between them. The DNA of the CDR3 is TGTGCCAGCAGTGAATCGGACCACCCCCATGAGCAGTTCTTC. It encodes CASSESDHPHEQFF. The full variable domain, in which reference TRBV25-1 and TRBJ2-1 provide the parts outside the CDR3, is EADIYQTPRYLVIGTGKKITLECSQTMGHDKMYWYQQDPGMELHLIHYSYGVNSTEKGDLSSESTVSRIRTEHFPLTLESARPSHTSQYLCASSESDHPHEQFFGPGTRLTVL.

The V call is TRBV28, the J call TRBJ2-3; D not resolved. Germline assignment: CDR1 MDHEN and CDR2 SYDVKM. V was cut by 2 bases and J by 8 bases, with 11 bases left in between. The CDR3 loop spans 13 amino acids. CDR3 nucleotide sequence: TGTGCCAGCAGTTTAAAGGTCCCGGGTACGCAGTATTTT. This codes for CASSLKVPGTQYF.

This chain links TRBV5-1 with TRBJ2-7; D perhaps matches TRBD1 (6 bases). The CDR3 spans 14 residues. Trimming removed 3 bases from V and 2 bases from J, with 12 bases in between. In germline, CDR1 is SGHRS, CDR2 YFSETQ. Here the CDR3 reads CASSSPTGPYEQYF. The CDR3 DNA sequence: TGCGCCAGCAGCTCTCCGACAGGCCCCTACGAGCAGTACTTC.